A selection of T cell receptor beta chains follows, all from one sample in a study of OX40 agonist ivuxolimab in advanced cancers. Sequencing was performed with immunoSEQ multiplex PCR; in TCRdb, only in-frame clones are kept and a portion is missing. The sample gives 45,000 or so clones, roughly 84% of which show up once; 2.6% is in the top ten. The starting material was CD4+ or CD8+ T cells sorted from blood, obtained in a trial of the OX40 agonist ivuxolimab. The receptors originated from an adult with an advanced solid tumor such as melanoma, head and neck, liver or kidney cancer. CDR3s include the opening cysteine and the closing phenylalanine or tryptophan. A D gene is named only where the DNA matches it firmly. Clone size is not always given. Where it is, it says once, few, many or a class for expanded clones.

d_gene: .; abundance: .; j_gene: TRBJ2-2; v_gene: TRBV19; CDR3nt: TGTGCCAGTAGTATGAACACCGGGGAGCTGTTTTTT; CDR3aa: CASSMNTGELFF
d_gene: TRBD1; abundance: .; j_gene: TRBJ2-3; v_gene: TRBV5-8; CDR3nt: TGTGCCAGCAGCCCCTGGGGACAGGCTAAAACAGATACGCAGTATTTT; CDR3aa: CASSPWGQAKTDTQYF
d_gene: .; abundance: .; j_gene: TRBJ2-2; v_gene: TRBV6-5; CDR3nt: TGTGCCAGCAGTTACCTTCTGAGAAAGAACACCGGGGAGCTGTTTTTT; CDR3aa: CASSYLLRKNTGELFF
d_gene: TRBD1; abundance: .; j_gene: TRBJ2-6; v_gene: TRBV19; CDR3nt: TGTGCCAGTAAAGGAATCCGGGACAGGGGGCCCGGGGCCAACGTCCTGACTTTC; CDR3aa: CASKGIRDRGPGANVLTF
d_gene: .; abundance: .; j_gene: TRBJ2-3; v_gene: TRBV30; CDR3nt: TGTGCCTGGGAACGGGCAAGCACAGATACGCAGTATTTT; CDR3aa: CAWERASTDTQYF
d_gene: TRBD1; abundance: .; j_gene: TRBJ1-2; v_gene: TRBV7-9; CDR3nt: TGTGCCAGCAGCCTGGGACAGGGCGGCTACACCTTC; CDR3aa: CASSLGQGGYTF
d_gene: .; abundance: .; j_gene: TRBJ2-6; v_gene: TRBV19; CDR3nt: TGTGCCAGTAGTACCTGGACTGGCTCTGGGGCCAACGTCCTGACTTTC; CDR3aa: CASSTWTGSGANVLTF
d_gene: TRBD2; abundance: .; j_gene: TRBJ2-2; v_gene: TRBV6-1; CDR3nt: TGTGCCAGCAGTGACGGGACTAGCGGGAACACCGGGGAGCTGTTTTTT; CDR3aa: CASSDGTSGNTGELFF
d_gene: TRBD1; abundance: .; j_gene: TRBJ2-2; v_gene: TRBV5-4; CDR3nt: TGTGCCAGCAGCAAGACAGGGCATGGGGCGAACACCGGGGAGCTGTTTTTT; CDR3aa: CASSKTGHGANTGELFF
d_gene: .; abundance: once; j_gene: TRBJ1-4; v_gene: TRBV7-8; CDR3nt: TGTGCCAGCAGCTTGGCAGGAGTACGGGGTGAAAAACTGTTTTTT; CDR3aa: CASSLAGVRGEKLFF
d_gene: TRBD1; abundance: .; j_gene: TRBJ2-2; v_gene: TRBV7-2; CDR3nt: TGTGCCAGCAGCTTCTCGACAGGGCCGGGCGGGGAGCTGTTTTTT; CDR3aa: CASSFSTGPGGELFF
d_gene: .; abundance: .; j_gene: TRBJ2-5; v_gene: TRBV2; CDR3nt: TGTGCCAGCAGGGGCCCAGAGACCCAGTACTTC; CDR3aa: CASRGPETQYF
d_gene: TRBD1; abundance: .; j_gene: TRBJ1-2; v_gene: TRBV6-5; CDR3nt: TGTGCCAGCAGTTACTGGACAGGGAGCCTTCCCTATGGCTACACCTTC; CDR3aa: CASSYWTGSLPYGYTF
d_gene: TRBD2; abundance: .; j_gene: TRBJ2-7; v_gene: TRBV27; CDR3nt: TGTGCCAGCAGGATACTAGCGGGGAAGTACGAGCAGTACTTC; CDR3aa: CASRILAGKYEQYF
d_gene: .; abundance: few; j_gene: TRBJ2-7; v_gene: TRBV5-1; CDR3nt: TGCGCCAGCAGCTTGGCGGTAAGCTCCTACGAGCAGTACTTC; CDR3aa: CASSLAVSSYEQYF
d_gene: TRBD1; abundance: .; j_gene: TRBJ1-2; v_gene: TRBV6-5; CDR3nt: TGTGCCAGCAGCGTGGGGACAGGGCTCTCCTATGGCTACACCTTC; CDR3aa: CASSVGTGLSYGYTF
d_gene: .; abundance: .; j_gene: TRBJ2-7; v_gene: TRBV6-5; CDR3nt: TGTGCCAGCAGTCAGGACTCGTCGCTTGAGCAGTACTTC; CDR3aa: CASSQDSSLEQYF
d_gene: TRBD1; abundance: .; j_gene: TRBJ1-5; v_gene: TRBV30; CDR3nt: TGTGCCTGGAGTGAAAATTCCGGGACAGGGGGGCATCAGCCCCAGCATTTT; CDR3aa: CAWSENSGTGGHQPQHF
d_gene: .; abundance: .; j_gene: TRBJ1-2; v_gene: TRBV30; CDR3nt: TGTGCCTGGAGTGGGGGGGAGGGTTCCTCCTATGGCTACACCTTC; CDR3aa: CAWSGGEGSSYGYTF
d_gene: .; abundance: .; j_gene: TRBJ2-3; v_gene: TRBV5-1; CDR3nt: TGCGCCAGCAGCCCCGGACTCGCGGCAGATACGCAGTATTTT; CDR3aa: CASSPGLAADTQYF
d_gene: .; abundance: few; j_gene: TRBJ2-1; v_gene: TRBV6-1; CDR3nt: TGTGCCAGCAGTGAACAGTACAGAGGGGGAGCTTACAATGAGCAGTTCTTC; CDR3aa: CASSEQYRGGAYNEQFF
d_gene: .; abundance: once; j_gene: TRBJ2-7; v_gene: TRBV7-2; CDR3nt: TGTGCCAGCAGCCCAGATCATCGGGGCACCCCCAACGAGCAGTACTTC; CDR3aa: CASSPDHRGTPNEQYF
d_gene: .; abundance: .; j_gene: TRBJ2-1; v_gene: TRBV23-1; CDR3nt: TGCGCCAGCCAGGACGGAGGGCGGGGAGTCCACAATGAGCAGTTCTTC; CDR3aa: CASQDGGRGVHNEQFF
d_gene: .; abundance: .; j_gene: TRBJ1-1; v_gene: TRBV10-3; CDR3nt: TGTGCCATCGGGGCCGAGGGTCAAAACACTGAAGCTTTCTTT; CDR3aa: CAIGAEGQNTEAFF
d_gene: .; abundance: .; j_gene: TRBJ2-3; v_gene: TRBV27; CDR3nt: TGTGCCAGCAGTTTAAGGACTACCACAGATACGCAGTATTTT; CDR3aa: CASSLRTTTDTQYF
d_gene: .; abundance: .; j_gene: TRBJ1-6; v_gene: TRBV5-1; CDR3nt: TGCGCCAGCAGCGAGACAGTGGATAATTCACCCCTCCACTTT; CDR3aa: CASSETVDNSPLHF
d_gene: .; abundance: .; j_gene: TRBJ1-2; v_gene: TRBV5-1; CDR3nt: TGCGCCAGCAGCGAAGAACAGGGAAACTATGGCTACACCTTC; CDR3aa: CASSEEQGNYGYTF
d_gene: .; abundance: .; j_gene: TRBJ2-1; v_gene: TRBV14; CDR3nt: TGTGCCAGCAGCCAAGATCTCCGAAATGAGCAGTTCTTC; CDR3aa: CASSQDLRNEQFF
d_gene: .; abundance: .; j_gene: TRBJ1-1; v_gene: TRBV10-2; CDR3nt: TGCGCCAGCAGTGACCGACAGCGCACTGAAGCTTTCTTT; CDR3aa: CASSDRQRTEAFF
d_gene: .; abundance: once; j_gene: TRBJ1-2; v_gene: TRBV5-1; CDR3nt: TGCGCCAGCAGCTTGAGTTGGGGGACTAACTATGGCTACACCTTC; CDR3aa: CASSLSWGTNYGYTF